Listed here are 21 T cell receptor beta chains from one sample, sequenced in a study of T cell changes during pregnancy in multiple sclerosis. Assay used: immunoSEQ multiplex PCR; TCRdb lists only in-frame clones, some missing. The data hold just under 20,000 clones, with roughly 90% observed a single time. The sequenced sample was CD8+ T cells from peripheral blood mononuclear cells, obtained in the third trimester of pregnancy. The receptors shown here come from a female donor in good health, enrolled as a control in a pregnancy study.

V and J are TRBV11-2 and TRBJ2-5; D is unclear. V was pared by 1 base and J by 2 bases, with 8 bases between. The CDR3 consists of 14 residues. Looked up from germline, CDR1 is SGHAT and CDR2 is FQNNGV. CDR3 in amino acids: CASSLASPQETQYF. CDR3 coding DNA: TGTGCCAGCAGCTTAGCGTCCCCTCAAGAGACCCAGTACTTC.

The chain recombines TRBV7-9 with TRBJ1-4; 7 bases fit TRBD1. Losses at the gene ends were 5 bases for V and 3 bases for J; bases not matched to a gene: 9. The CDR3 is 16 amino acids. Germline-derived CDR1 and CDR2 are SEHNR and FQNEAQ (reference sequence). The CDR3 is CASSPWPGTANEKLFF. CDR3 nucleotide sequence: TGTGCCAGCAGCCCGTGGCCCGGGACAGCTAATGAAAAACTGTTTTTT.

V is TRBV29-1 and J is TRBJ1-1, with D possibly being TRBD1 (6 bases). Trimming removed 5 bases at V and 5 bases at J, with 15 bases between. Germline CDR1 is SQVTM and CDR2 is ANQGSEA. The CDR3 has 13 amino acids. CDR3 amino acids: CSVKGHSGTEAFF. CDR3 DNA sequence: TGCAGCGTTAAGGGACATAGCGGGACTGAAGCTTTCTTT. Based on the CDR3 plus reference TRBV29-1 and TRBJ1-1, the full variable domain is SAVISQKPSRDICQRGTSLTIQCQVDSQVTMMFWYRQQPGQSLTLIATANQGSEATYESGFVIDKFPISRPNLTFSTLTVSNMSPEDSSIYLCSVKGHSGTEAFFGQGTRLTVV.

This chain uses TRBV7-9 with TRBJ1-1, with D tentatively TRBD1 (6 bases). V lost 5 bases and J lost 5, with 15 bases in between. Germline CDR1 SEHNR, CDR2 FQNEAQ (reference sequence). This CDR3 comprises 14 residues. The CDR3 here is CASSESRGETEAFF. The CDR3, as DNA: TGTGCCAGCAGCGAAAGCAGGGGTGAAACTGAAGCTTTCTTT.

This clone has a single count. CDR3 loop: CASSRRQGGSTDTQYF. DNA for the CDR3: TGTGCCAGTAGCCGCCGGCAGGGAGGAAGCACAGATACGCAGTATTTT. The chain recombines TRBV19 with TRBJ2-3, with D tentatively TRBD2 (6 bases). Per the germline V gene, CDR1 is LNHDA and CDR2 is SQIVND (reference sequence). The CDR3 spans 16 residues. V dropped 6 bases and J dropped 0 bases, with 16 bases sitting between them.

The CDR3 here is CASSPDREETQYF. The CDR3 nucleotides read TGTGCCAGCAGCCCGGACAGGGAAGAGACCCAGTACTTC. The chain carries TRBV5-4 and TRBJ2-5; TRBD1 matches 8 bases. V shed 4 bases and J 3 bases; nucleotides not matched to a gene: 2. This CDR3 has 13 residues. The V gene's germline CDR1 is SGHNT and CDR2 YYREEE (reference sequence).

The chain carries TRBV27 and TRBJ1-1; 9 bases are a match to TRBD1. V lost 4 bases and J lost 3; bases outside the gene matches: 12. The V gene's germline CDR1 is MNHEY and CDR2 SMNVEV (reference sequence). This CDR3 region has 17 residues. CDR3 loop: CASSSWLDRGPDTEAFF. The DNA for the CDR3 is TGTGCCAGCAGTTCGTGGTTGGACAGGGGACCGGACACTGAAGCTTTCTTT.

The chain employs TRBV4-1 and TRBJ1-1; no reliable D call. Germline V gene data show CDR1 as MGHRA and CDR2 as YSYEKL. V lost 2 bases to trimming and J lost 11 bases, with 15 bases between them. This CDR3 comprises 13 residues. This CDR3 reads CASSQTDTSMAFF. Written as DNA, the CDR3 is TGCGCCAGCAGCCAAACAGACACCTCCATGGCTTTCTTT.

This chain joins TRBV4-3 and TRBJ1-1; no definite D call. CDR1 is LGHNA and CDR2 is YSLEER in the germline V gene. The CDR3 covers 13 residues. The germline V and J ends were trimmed by 4 bases and 4 bases, with 10 bases remaining between them. CDR3 loop: CASSLYGSTEAFF. In DNA form, the CDR3 reads TGCGCCAGCAGCCTCTACGGTAGCACTGAAGCTTTCTTT.

This chain connects TRBV9 to TRBJ1-1; D perhaps matches TRBD1 (5 bases). The length of the CDR3 is 14 residues. Germline V gene sequence: CDR1 SGDLS, CDR2 YYNGEE. The germline V and J ends were trimmed by 4 bases and 4 bases, with 14 bases remaining between them. CDR3 nucleotides: TGTGCCAGCAGCCCGGATATGGGGGGCACTGAAGCTTTCTTT. This gives the protein CASSPDMGGTEAFF.

This chain uses TRBV15 with TRBJ2-7; 7 bases are shared with TRBD1. Germline V gene sequence: CDR1 LNHNV, CDR2 YYDKDF (reference sequence). With V trimmed by 5 bases and J by 0 bases, 10 bases remained unmatched. CDR3 length equals 16 residues. CDR3: CATSDGQEEFSYEQYF. The CDR3 nucleotides are TGTGCCACCAGCGATGGACAGGAGGAGTTCTCCTACGAGCAGTACTTC.

The chain links TRBV9 to TRBJ2-5, with D possibly matching TRBD1 (5 bases). The CDR3 is 14 residues long. Looked up from germline, CDR1 is SGDLS and CDR2 is YYNGEE. The V and J ends lost 7 bases and 5 bases respectively, with 18 bases between them. The CDR3 DNA sequence: TGTGCCAGCGGAGAAGGAGCAGGGCGTGAGACCCAGTACTTC. This encodes CASGEGAGRETQYF.

V usage is TRBV4-1 and J usage is TRBJ2-1; 11 bases align to TRBD1. V shed 0 bases and J 8 bases; nucleotides not matched to a gene: 9. The CDR3 spans 17 residues. Germline V lookup: CDR1 MGHRA, CDR2 YSYEKL. CDR3 sequence reads: CASSQEGTGGSFYEQFF. DNA of the CDR3: TGCGCCAGCAGCCAAGAAGGGACAGGGGGTTCTTTCTATGAGCAGTTCTTC.

This clone was observed once. V gene TRBV28 combines with J gene TRBJ2-7; D unresolved. The CDR3 length is 14 residues. Germline V lookup: CDR1 MDHEN, CDR2 SYDVKM. Trimming left V 7 bases short and J 0 bases short, with 13 bases between. CDR3 in amino acids: CASTRPSSSYEQYF. CDR3 in DNA: TGTGCCAGCACCCGTCCCTCCAGCTCCTACGAGCAGTACTTC.

CDR3 in DNA: TGTGCCAGCAGCCTAACAGAGAATGAGCAGTTCTTC. Amino acid sequence: CASSLTENEQFF. V gene TRBV11-1 combines with J gene TRBJ2-1; D is undetermined. CDR3 length equals 12 residues. Germline V gene data show CDR1 as SGHAT and CDR2 as FQDESV (reference sequence). Deletions cut 5 bases from V and 7 bases from J, with 9 bases between.

CDR3 residues: CASSSAGDYEQYF. The CDR3 DNA reads as TGTGCCAGCAGTTCAGCCGGGGACTACGAGCAGTACTTC. This chain uses TRBV6-5 with TRBJ2-7; tentative D call: TRBD2 (5 bases). There are 13 residues in the CDR3. The germline V gene encodes CDR1 MNHEY and CDR2 SVGAGI. Between the trimmed V and J ends, which lost 4 bases and 3 bases, there was a span of 10 bases.

The rearrangement links TRBV28 to TRBJ2-6; 7 nucleotides line up with TRBD1. V was pared by 6 bases and J by 3 bases, with 5 bases of the junction left unmatched. The CDR3 has 15 amino acids. Looked up from germline, CDR1 is MDHEN and CDR2 is SYDVKM. For the CDR3, the DNA is TGTGCCAGCAGCCGACAGGGCCGTGGGGCCAACGTCCTGACTTTC. Protein sequence: CASSRQGRGANVLTF.

The chain links TRBV6-6 to TRBJ1-1, with a weak D call TRBD1 (6 bases). This CDR3 is built from 12 residues. Deletions cut 5 bases from V and 5 bases from J, with 9 bases between. Germline CDR1 MNHNY, CDR2 SVGAGI (reference sequence). CDR3 in amino acids: CASSPQGTEAFF. CDR3 DNA: TGTGCCAGCAGTCCGCAGGGGACTGAAGCTTTCTTT.

The chain employs TRBV5-1 and TRBJ2-1, with a weak D call TRBD1 (5 bases). V lost 2 bases and J lost 9, with 12 bases in between. CDR1 and CDR2 from the germline V gene are SGHRS and YFSETQ. The CDR3 length is 13 residues. The CDR3 is CASSFSGRVEQFF. The CDR3 DNA reads as TGCGCCAGCAGCTTTAGTGGCAGGGTTGAGCAGTTCTTC.

The V call is TRBV5-6, the J call TRBJ2-1, with 9 bases aligning to TRBD2. The CDR3 spans 14 residues. In germline, CDR1 is SGHDT, CDR2 YYEEEE. J was trimmed by 7 bases and V by 2 bases; bases with no gene match: 4. The CDR3 spells CASSLAGGGNEQFF. In DNA form, the CDR3 reads TGTGCCAGCAGCTTAGCGGGGGGTGGGAATGAGCAGTTCTTC.

This sequence joins TRBV5-6 and TRBJ2-3, with a weak D call TRBD2 (6 bases). CDR1 SGHDT and CDR2 YYEEEE come from the germline V gene. The CDR3 is 15 amino acids. V was cut by 4 bases and J by 2 bases, with 14 bases left in between. The CDR3 DNA follows: TGTGCCAGCAGCCCTGTGGAGGGATACACAGATACGCAGTATTTT. Protein product: CASSPVEGYTDTQYF.